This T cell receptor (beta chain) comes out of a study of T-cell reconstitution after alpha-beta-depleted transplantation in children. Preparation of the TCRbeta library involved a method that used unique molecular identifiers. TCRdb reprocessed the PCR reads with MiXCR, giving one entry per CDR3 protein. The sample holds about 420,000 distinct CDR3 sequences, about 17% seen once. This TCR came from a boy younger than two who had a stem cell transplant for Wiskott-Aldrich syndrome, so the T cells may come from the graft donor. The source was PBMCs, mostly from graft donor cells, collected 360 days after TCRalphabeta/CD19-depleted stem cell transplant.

The CDR3 DNA sequence: TGTGCCAGCAGCTTAATAGCGGGGGTAGCCAAAAACATTCAGTACTTC. Translated: CASSLIAGVAKNIQYF. The chain recombines TRBV7-9 with TRBJ2-4; 9 nucleotides match TRBD2. Unmatched junction bases numbered 2, after V lost 2 bases and J lost 0 bases. Germline CDR1 reads SEHNR; CDR2 reads FQNEAQ (reference sequence). The CDR3 covers 16 residues.